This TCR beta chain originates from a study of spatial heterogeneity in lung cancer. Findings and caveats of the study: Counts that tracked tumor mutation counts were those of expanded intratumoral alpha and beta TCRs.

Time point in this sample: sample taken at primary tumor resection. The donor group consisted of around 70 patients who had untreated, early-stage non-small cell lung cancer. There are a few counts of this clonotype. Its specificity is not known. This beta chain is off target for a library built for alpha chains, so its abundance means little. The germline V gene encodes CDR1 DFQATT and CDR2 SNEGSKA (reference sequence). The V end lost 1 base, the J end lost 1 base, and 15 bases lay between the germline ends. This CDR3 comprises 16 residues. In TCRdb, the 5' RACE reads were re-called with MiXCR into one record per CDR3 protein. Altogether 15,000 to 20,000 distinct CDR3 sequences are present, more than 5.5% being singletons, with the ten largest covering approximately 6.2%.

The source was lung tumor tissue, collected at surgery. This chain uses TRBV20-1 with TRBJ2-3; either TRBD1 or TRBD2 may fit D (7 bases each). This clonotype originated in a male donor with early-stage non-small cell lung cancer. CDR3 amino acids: CSARVGRGRGTDTQYF. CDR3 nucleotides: TGCAGTGCTAGAGTTGGGAGGGGGCGAGGCACAGATACGCAGTATTTT.